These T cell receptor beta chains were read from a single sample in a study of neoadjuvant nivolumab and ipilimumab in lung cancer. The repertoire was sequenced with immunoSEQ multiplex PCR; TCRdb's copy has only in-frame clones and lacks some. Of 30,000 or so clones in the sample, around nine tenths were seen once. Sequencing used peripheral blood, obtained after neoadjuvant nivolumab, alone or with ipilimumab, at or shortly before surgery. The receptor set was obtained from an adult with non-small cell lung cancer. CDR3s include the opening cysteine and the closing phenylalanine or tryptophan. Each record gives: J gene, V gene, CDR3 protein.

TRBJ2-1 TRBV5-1 CASSLGLSGYGVNEQFF
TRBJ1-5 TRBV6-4 CASSPDRNQPQHF
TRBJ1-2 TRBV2 CASSEQGYGYTF
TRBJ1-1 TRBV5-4 CASSFRAGRNTEAFF
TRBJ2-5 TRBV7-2 CASSLHGGNQETQYF
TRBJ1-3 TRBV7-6 CASSLTGVSGNTIYF
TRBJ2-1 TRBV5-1 CASSLSGHSEQFF
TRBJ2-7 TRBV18 CASSRGTAYEQYF
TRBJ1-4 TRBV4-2 CASSQAGSFVQKLFF
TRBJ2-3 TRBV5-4 CASSWGQGPDTQYF
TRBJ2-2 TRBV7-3 CASSSNLAGGQVTGELFF
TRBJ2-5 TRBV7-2 CASRSNRGQRETQYF
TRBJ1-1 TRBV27 CASSFSSRVSTEAFF
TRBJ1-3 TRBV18 CASSQVSGQASGNTIYF
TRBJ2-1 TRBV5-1 CASSLASGGGWGEQFF
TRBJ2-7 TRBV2 CASRRAGTGGLEQYF
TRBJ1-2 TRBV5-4 CASSRAREIHYGYTF
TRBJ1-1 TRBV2 CASRKGENTEAFF
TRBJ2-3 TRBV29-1 CSAGTTKTFTDTQYF
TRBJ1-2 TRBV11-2 CASSLVPGGGYGYTF
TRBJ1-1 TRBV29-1 CSEHRGRNTEAFF
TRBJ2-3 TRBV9 CASTSSGTQYF
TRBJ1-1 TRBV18 CASSQGVGTEAFF
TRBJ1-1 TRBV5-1 CASSLWEGTEAFF
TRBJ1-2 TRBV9 CASSVGSTGNYGYTF
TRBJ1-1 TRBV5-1 CASSLGQRLNTEAFF
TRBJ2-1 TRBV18 CASSDAGSSYNEQFF
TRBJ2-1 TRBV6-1 CATFYNEQFF
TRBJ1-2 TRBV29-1 CSVEAMGVNYGYTF
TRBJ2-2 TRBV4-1 CASSLVIDRDGLFF
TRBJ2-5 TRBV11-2 CASSLDLSAGKETQYF
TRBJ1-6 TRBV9 CASSPDNNSPLHF
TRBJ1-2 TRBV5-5 CASSETGGRGYGYTF
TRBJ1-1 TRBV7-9 CASSLLSPLNTEAFF
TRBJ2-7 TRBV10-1 CASTLRTLDEQYF
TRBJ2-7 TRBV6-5 CASSFTGQGSYEQYF
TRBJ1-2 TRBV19 CASSRQGSNYGYTF
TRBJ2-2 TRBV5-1 CASSYGGPTAGELFF
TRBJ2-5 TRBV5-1 CASSLWASKETQYF
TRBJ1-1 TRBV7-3 CASSPHSTDATEAFF
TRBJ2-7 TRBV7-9 CASSPSGGAEQYF
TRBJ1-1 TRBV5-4 CASSLPSIQGAGEAFF
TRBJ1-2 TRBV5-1 CASRLREGDGYTF
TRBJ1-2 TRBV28 CASIDSYGYTF
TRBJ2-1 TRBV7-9 CASGKNYNEQFF
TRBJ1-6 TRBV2 CASSPGQRNSPLHF
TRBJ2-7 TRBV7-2 CASSSGDAYYYEQYF
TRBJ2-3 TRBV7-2 CASSTQGSSTDTQYF
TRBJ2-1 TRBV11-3 CASSLDGGNNEQFF
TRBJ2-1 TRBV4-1 CASSQEERGAYNEQFF